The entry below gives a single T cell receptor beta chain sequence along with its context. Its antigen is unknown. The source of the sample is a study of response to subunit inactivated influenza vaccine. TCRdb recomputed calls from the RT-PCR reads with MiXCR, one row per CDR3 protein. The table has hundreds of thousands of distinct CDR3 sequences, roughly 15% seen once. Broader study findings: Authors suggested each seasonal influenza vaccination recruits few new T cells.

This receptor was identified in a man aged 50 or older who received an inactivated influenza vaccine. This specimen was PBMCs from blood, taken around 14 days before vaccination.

The CDR3: CASSPSQRGAEAFF. The DNA of the CDR3 is TGTGCCAGCTCACCCTCTCAGCGGGGAGCTGAAGCTTTCTTT. This chain uses TRBV18 with TRBJ1-1; D uncertain. Germline-derived CDR1 and CDR2 are KGHSH and LQKENI. CDR3 length: 14 residues. Trimming stripped 3 bases from V and 6 bases from J, with 14 bases between. Together with reference TRBV18 and TRBJ1-1, the CDR3 gives the full variable domain: NAGVMQNPRHLVRRRGQEARLRCSPMKGHSHVYWYRQLPEEGLKFMVYLQKENIIDESGMPKERFSAEFPKEGPSILRIQQVVRGDSAAYFCASSPSQRGAEAFFGQGTRLTVV.